These 10 T cell receptor beta chains were sequenced from one sample in a study of T cell responses to AZD1222 COVID-19 vaccine. Clones were sequenced by immunoSEQ multiplex PCR, and TCRdb holds only the in-frame ones, with some missing. Among fewer than 100,000 clones listed, roughly 83% were seen once. The source was peripheral blood, collected 28 days after the second AZD1222 dose. Receptors originate from an adult who received the AZD1222 COVID-19 vaccine.

This chain links TRBV28 with TRBJ1-2; no definite D call. The germline V and J ends were trimmed by 5 bases and 0 bases, with 13 bases remaining between them. Germline V gene sequence: CDR1 MDHEN, CDR2 SYDVKM. CDR3 length equals 15 residues. The CDR3: CASSIQTRPNYGYTF. The CDR3 DNA is TGTGCCAGCAGTATTCAGACGAGACCTAACTATGGCTACACCTTC.

There are a few counts of this clone. The genes are TRBV5-4 and TRBJ1-1; D remains ambiguous. Trimming pared 7 bases from V and 6 bases from J, leaving 19 bases between. There are 14 residues in the CDR3. CDR1 and CDR2 (germline): SGHNT, YYREEE (reference sequence). CDR3 loop: CASPREKWAAEAFF. The CDR3 region has the DNA TGTGCCAGCCCTAGAGAGAAGTGGGCGGCTGAAGCTTTCTTT.

J is TRBJ2-3 and V is TRBV15; no clear D gene. The CDR3 totals 17 residues. The V gene's germline CDR1 is LNHNV and CDR2 YYDKDF (reference sequence). V lost 2 bases to trimming and J lost 5 bases, with 20 bases between them. This chain's CDR3 is CATSRTQGAASEDTQYF. Written as DNA, the CDR3 is TGTGCCACCAGCAGAACCCAAGGAGCAGCCTCTGAAGATACGCAGTATTTT.

This chain connects TRBV5-5 to TRBJ2-5; D uncertain. Trimming stripped 5 bases from V and 2 bases from J, with 13 bases between. The CDR3 spans 14 residues. Germline CDR1 SGHKS, CDR2 YYEKEE (reference sequence). CDR3 DNA: TGTGCCAGCAGGCTTCAAATCCCACAAGAGACCCAGTACTTC. Protein sequence: CASRLQIPQETQYF.

V and J are TRBV6-5 and TRBJ1-3; D ambiguous. The length of the CDR3 is 14 residues. From germline, CDR1 is MNHEY and CDR2 SVGAGI. V shed 5 bases and J shed 8 bases, with 16 bases lying between them. CDR3 coding DNA: TGTGCCAGCAGTCACAAGGGCCCCTTGGACACCATATATTTT. Translating gives CASSHKGPLDTIYF.

J is TRBJ2-3 and V is TRBV19, with 7 bases matching TRBD1. The junction had 5 bases not matched to a gene; V was cut back by 7 bases and J by 1 base. CDR1 is LNHDA, CDR2 SQIVND, per germline (reference sequence). This CDR3 region has 14 residues. The CDR3 DNA sequence: TGTGCCAGTAAAGAGCAGGGGGGCACAGATACGCAGTATTTT. Encoded protein: CASKEQGGTDTQYF. Combining the CDR3 with reference TRBV19 and TRBJ2-3 gives the whole variable domain DGGITQSPKYLFRKEGQNVTLSCEQNLNHDAMYWYRQDPGQGLRLIYYSQIVNDFQKGDIAEGYSVSREKKESFPLTVTSAQKNPTAFYLCASKEQGGTDTQYFGPGTRLTVL.

This sequence joins TRBV4-1 and TRBJ2-1, with 8 bases matching TRBD2. The CDR3 totals 15 residues. Losses at the gene ends were 4 bases for V and 10 bases for J; bases not matched to a gene: 12. Germline loops: CDR1 MGHRA, CDR2 YSYEKL. The CDR3 coding sequence is TGCGCCAGCAGCCTTAGCAGCGGGGGAGAGAGCGAGCAGTTCTTC. Protein product: CASSLSSGGESEQFF.

This chain uses TRBV6-5 with TRBJ1-5; perhaps TRBD1 as D (5 bases). CDR3 length: 14 residues. Trimming left V 5 bases short and J 6 bases short, with 14 bases between. Germline V CDR1 and CDR2: MNHEY, SVGAGI. In DNA form, the CDR3 reads TGTGCCAGCAGTAAACAAGGAGGGGCTCAGCCCCAGCATTTT. Its translation: CASSKQGGAQPQHF.

This chain links TRBV5-5 with TRBJ1-5; D may be TRBD1 (5 bases). The ends were cut back, 5 bases at V and 0 bases at J, with 18 bases in the middle. The CDR3 totals 17 residues. CDR1 and CDR2 (germline): SGHKS, YYEKEE (reference sequence). CDR3 sequence: CASSRLPGRTSNQPQHF. The CDR3 coding sequence is TGTGCCAGCAGTCGCCTACCGGGACGGACTAGCAATCAGCCCCAGCATTTT.

This clone was observed a single time. The chain employs TRBV5-4 and TRBJ1-4; the D gene is possibly TRBD1 (5 bases). The CDR3 loop spans 15 amino acids. Germline values: CDR1 SGHNT, CDR2 YYREEE (reference sequence). Trimming removed 1 base from V and 3 bases from J, with 10 bases in between. DNA of the CDR3: TGTGCCAGCAGCTTGAGGGGAGGTCCTAATGAAAAACTGTTTTTT. Protein product: CASSLRGGPNEKLFF.